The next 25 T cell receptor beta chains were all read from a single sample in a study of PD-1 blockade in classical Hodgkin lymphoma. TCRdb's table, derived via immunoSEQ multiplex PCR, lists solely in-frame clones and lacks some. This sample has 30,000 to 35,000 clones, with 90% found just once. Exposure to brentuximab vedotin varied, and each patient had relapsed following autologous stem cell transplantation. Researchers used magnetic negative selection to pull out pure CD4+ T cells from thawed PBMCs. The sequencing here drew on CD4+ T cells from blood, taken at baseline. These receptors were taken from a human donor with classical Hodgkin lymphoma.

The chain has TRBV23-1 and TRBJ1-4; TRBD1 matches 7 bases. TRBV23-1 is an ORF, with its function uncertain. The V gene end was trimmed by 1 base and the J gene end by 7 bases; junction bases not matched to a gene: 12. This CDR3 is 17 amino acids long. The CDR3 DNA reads TGCGCCAGCAGTCAATTCCCCACACAGGGGAAAGCTGAAAAACTGTTTTTT. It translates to CASSQFPTQGKAEKLFF.

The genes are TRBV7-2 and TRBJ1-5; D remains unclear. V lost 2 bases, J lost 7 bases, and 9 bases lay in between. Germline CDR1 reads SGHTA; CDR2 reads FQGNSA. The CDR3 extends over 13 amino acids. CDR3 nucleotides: TGTGCCAGCAGCTTATCGGGGTGGCAGCCCCAGCATTTT. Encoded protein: CASSLSGWQPQHF.

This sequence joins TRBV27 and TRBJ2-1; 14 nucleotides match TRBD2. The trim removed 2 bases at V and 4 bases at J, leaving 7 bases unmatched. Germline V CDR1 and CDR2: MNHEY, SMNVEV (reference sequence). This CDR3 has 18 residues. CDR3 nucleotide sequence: TGTGCCAGCAGTTTACCCCGACTAGCGGGAGGGTTATACAATGAGCAGTTCTTC. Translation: CASSLPRLAGGLYNEQFF.

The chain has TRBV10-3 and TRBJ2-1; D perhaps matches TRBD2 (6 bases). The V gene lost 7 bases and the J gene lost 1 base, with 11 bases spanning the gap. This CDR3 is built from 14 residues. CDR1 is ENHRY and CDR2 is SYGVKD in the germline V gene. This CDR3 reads CAITGDLSYNEQFF. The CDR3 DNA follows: TGTGCCATCACCGGGGACTTGTCCTACAATGAGCAGTTCTTC.

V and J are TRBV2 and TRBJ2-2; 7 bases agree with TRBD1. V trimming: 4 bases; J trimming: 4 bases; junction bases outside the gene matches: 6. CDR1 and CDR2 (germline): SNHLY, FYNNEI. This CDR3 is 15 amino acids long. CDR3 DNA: TGTGCCAGCAGTGCGGACAGGTTAGCCACCGGGGAGCTGTTTTTT. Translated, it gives CASSADRLATGELFF.

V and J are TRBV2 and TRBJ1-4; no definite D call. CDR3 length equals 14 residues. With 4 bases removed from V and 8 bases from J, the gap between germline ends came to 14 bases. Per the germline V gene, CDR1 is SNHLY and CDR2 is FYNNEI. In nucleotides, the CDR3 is TGTGCCAGCAGTGGGTTTCGCGCGGAGGAAAAACTGTTTTTT. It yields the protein CASSGFRAEEKLFF.

In DNA form, the CDR3 reads TGTGCCAGCAGCTTAGGCGGGTACCGGACAGGGAAGACCAATGAGCAGTTCTTC. As protein: CASSLGGYRTGKTNEQFF. The rearrangement links TRBV11-2 to TRBJ2-1; 8 bases line up with TRBD1. CDR3 length equals 18 residues. The junction had 14 bases not matched to a gene; V was cut back by 1 base and J by 6 bases. CDR1 is SGHAT, CDR2 FQNNGV, per germline.

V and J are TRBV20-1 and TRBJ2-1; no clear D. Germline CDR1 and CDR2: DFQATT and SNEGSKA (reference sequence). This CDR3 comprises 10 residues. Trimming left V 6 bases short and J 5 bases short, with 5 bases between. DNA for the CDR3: TGCAGTGCGCTACACAATGAGCAGTTCTTC. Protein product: CSALHNEQFF.

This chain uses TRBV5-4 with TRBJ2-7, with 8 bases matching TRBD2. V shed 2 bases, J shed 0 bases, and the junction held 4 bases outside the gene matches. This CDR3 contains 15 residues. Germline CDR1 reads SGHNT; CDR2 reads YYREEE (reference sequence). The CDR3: CASSLSGSFSYEQYF. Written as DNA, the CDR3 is TGTGCCAGCAGCTTAAGCGGGAGTTTCTCCTACGAGCAGTACTTC.

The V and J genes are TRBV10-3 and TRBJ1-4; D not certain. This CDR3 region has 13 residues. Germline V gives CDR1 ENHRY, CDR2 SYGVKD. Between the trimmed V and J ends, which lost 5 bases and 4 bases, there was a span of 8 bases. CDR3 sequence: CAISNLVNEKLFF. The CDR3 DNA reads TGTGCCATCAGTAACCTTGTTAATGAAAAACTGTTTTTT.

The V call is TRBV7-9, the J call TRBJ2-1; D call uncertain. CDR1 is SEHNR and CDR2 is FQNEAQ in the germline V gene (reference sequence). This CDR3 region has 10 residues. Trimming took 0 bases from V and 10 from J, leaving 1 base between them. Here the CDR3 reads CASSLAEQFF. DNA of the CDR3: TGTGCCAGCAGCTTAGCGGAGCAGTTCTTC.

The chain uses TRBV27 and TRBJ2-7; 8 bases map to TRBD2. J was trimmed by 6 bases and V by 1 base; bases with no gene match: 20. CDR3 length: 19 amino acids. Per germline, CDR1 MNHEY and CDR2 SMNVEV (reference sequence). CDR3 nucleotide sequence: TGTGCCAGCAGTTTATTTCCCGGGAGGGCGATCCCAACCCTACTCGAGCAGTACTTC. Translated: CASSLFPGRAIPTLLEQYF.

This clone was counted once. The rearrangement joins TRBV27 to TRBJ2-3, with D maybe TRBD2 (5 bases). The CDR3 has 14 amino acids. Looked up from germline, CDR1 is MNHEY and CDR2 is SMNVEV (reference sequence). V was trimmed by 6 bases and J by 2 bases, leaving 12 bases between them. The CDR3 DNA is TGTGCCAGCAGGGACTGGAAAATCACAGATACGCAGTATTTT. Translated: CASRDWKITDTQYF.

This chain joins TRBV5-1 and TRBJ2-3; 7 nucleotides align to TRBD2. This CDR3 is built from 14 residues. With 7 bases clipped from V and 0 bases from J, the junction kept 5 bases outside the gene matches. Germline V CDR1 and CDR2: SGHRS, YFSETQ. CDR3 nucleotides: TGCGCCAGCGGGGGTAGCGGGAGCACAGATACGCAGTATTTT. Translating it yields CASGGSGSTDTQYF.

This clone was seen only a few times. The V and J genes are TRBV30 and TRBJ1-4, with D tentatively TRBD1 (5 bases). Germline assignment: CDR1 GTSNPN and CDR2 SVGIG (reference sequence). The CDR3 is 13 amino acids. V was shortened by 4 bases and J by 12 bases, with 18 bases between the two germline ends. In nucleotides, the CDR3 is TGTGCCTGGATATCCGACCTCCAAGGGGAACTGTTTTTT. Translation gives CAWISDLQGELFF. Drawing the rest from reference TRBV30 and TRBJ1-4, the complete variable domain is SQTIHQWPATLVQPVGSPLSLECTVEGTSNPNLYWYRQAAGRGLQLLFYSVGIGQISSEVPQNLSASRPQDRQFILSSKKLLLSDSGFYLCAWISDLQGELFFGSGTQLSVL.

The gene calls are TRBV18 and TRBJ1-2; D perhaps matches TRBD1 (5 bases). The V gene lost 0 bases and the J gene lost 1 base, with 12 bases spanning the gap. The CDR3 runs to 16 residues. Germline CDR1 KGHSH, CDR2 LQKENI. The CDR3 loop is CASSPPGGGLNYGYTF. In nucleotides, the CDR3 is TGTGCCAGCTCACCACCAGGTGGGGGACTTAACTATGGCTACACCTTC.

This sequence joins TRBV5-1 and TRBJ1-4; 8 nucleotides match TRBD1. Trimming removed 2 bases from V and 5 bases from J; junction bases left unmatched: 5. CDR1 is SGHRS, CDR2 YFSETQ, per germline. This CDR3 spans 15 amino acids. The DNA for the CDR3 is TGCGCCAGCAGCTTTTCTTGGACAGGGAATGAAAAACTGTTTTTT. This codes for CASSFSWTGNEKLFF. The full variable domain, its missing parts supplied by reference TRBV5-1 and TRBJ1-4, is KAGVTQTPRYLIKTRGQQVTLSCSPISGHRSVSWYQQTPGQGLQFLFEYFSETQRNKGNFPGRFSGRQFSNSRSEMNVSTLELGDSALYLCASSFSWTGNEKLFFGSGTQLSVL.

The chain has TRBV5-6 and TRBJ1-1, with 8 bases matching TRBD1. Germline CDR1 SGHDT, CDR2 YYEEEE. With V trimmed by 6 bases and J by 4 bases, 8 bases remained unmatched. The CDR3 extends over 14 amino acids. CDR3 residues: CASKRTGRGTEAFF. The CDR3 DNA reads TGTGCCAGCAAGCGGACAGGGCGTGGCACTGAAGCTTTCTTT.

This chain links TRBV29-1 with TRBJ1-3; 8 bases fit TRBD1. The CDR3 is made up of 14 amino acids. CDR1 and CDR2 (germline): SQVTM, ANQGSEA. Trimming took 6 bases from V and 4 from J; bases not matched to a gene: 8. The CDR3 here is CSVSQGAGGNTIYF. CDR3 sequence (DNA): TGCAGCGTCTCCCAGGGGGCCGGGGGAAACACCATATATTTT.

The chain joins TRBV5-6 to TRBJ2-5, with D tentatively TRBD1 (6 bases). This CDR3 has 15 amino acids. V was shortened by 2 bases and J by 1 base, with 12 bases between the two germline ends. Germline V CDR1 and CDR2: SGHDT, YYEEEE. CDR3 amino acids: CASSFTGTIQETQYF. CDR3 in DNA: TGTGCCAGCAGCTTTACTGGGACAATCCAAGAGACCCAGTACTTC.

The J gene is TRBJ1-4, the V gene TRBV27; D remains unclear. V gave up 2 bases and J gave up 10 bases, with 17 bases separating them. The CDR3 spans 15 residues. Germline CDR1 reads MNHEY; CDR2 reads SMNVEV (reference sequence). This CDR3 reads CASSLGAGRFGKLFF. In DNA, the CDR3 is TGTGCCAGCAGTTTAGGCGCGGGGAGATTTGGAAAACTGTTTTTT.

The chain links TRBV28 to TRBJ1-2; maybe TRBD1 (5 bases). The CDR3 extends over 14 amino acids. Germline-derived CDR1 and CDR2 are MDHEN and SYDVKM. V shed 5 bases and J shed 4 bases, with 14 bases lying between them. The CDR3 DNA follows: TGTGCCAGCAGTCCCCCAGCGGGGGTCTATGGCTACACCTTC. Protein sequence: CASSPPAGVYGYTF.

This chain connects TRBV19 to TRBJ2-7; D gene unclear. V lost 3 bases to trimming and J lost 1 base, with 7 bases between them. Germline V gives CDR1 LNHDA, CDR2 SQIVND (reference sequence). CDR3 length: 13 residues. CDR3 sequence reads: CASSIGRSYEQYF. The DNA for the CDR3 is TGTGCCAGTAGTATTGGTCGGTCCTACGAGCAGTACTTC.

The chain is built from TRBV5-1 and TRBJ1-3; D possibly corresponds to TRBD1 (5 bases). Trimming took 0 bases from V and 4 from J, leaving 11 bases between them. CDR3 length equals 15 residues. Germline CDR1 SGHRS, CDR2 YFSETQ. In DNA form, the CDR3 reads TGCGCCAGCAGCTTGGCCGGGACGAGGGGAAACACCATATATTTT. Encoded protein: CASSLAGTRGNTIYF.

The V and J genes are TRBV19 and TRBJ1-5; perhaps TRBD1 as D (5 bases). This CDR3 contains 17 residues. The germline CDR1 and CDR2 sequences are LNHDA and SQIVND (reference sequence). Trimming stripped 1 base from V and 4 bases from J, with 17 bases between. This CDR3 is CASSIGRSSGTNQPQHF. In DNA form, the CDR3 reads TGTGCCAGTAGTATAGGAAGGTCATCGGGGACGAATCAGCCCCAGCATTTT.